This T cell receptor beta chain comes out of a study of T-cell reconstitution after alpha-beta-depleted transplantation in children. The CDR3 spans 11 residues. The V end lost 8 bases, the J end lost 2 bases, and 7 bases lay between the germline ends. In germline, CDR1 is ENHRY, CDR2 SYGVKD. A library of TCRbeta sequences, prepared with unique molecular identifiers, was generated. TCRdb redid the calling of the PCR reads with MiXCR, one entry per CDR3 protein. The sample holds 500,000 to 650,000 distinct CDR3 sequences, 10% to 15% seen once. The J gene is TRBJ2-7, the V gene TRBV10-3, with D perhaps assigned TRBD1 or TRBD2 (5 bases each). Here the sequenced sample was PBMCs, mostly from graft donor cells, taken 360 days after TCRalphabeta/CD19-depleted stem cell transplant. The receptor's source is a male patient between 5 and 17 years old who had a stem cell transplant for acute myeloid leukemia, so the T cells may come from the graft donor. The DNA of the CDR3 is TGTGCCATCCGGGGCGCCTACGAGCAGTACTTC. Translation gives CAIRGAYEQYF.